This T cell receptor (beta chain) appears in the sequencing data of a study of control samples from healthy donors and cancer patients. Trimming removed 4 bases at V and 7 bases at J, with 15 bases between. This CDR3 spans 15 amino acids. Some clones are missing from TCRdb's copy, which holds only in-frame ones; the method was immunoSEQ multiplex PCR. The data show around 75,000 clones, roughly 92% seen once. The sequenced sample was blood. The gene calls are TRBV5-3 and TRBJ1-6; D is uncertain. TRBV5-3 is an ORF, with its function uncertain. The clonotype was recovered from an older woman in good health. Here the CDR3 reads CARSPGHLDNSPLHF. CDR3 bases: TGTGCCAGAAGCCCCGGGCATCTAGACAATTCACCCCTCCACTTT.